This paragraph covers one TCR beta chain sequence. Using immunoSEQ multiplex PCR, the repertoire was profiled, and TCRdb retains in-frame clones only, with some absent. Of about 150,000 clones in the sample, roughly three quarters are singletons; the top ten hold roughly 8.6%. This entry comes from a study of blood T cell repertoires in COVID-19. Overall study context: T cells, B-cell-depleted T cells, or PBMCs provided the cDNA or gDNA that served as material.

The V gene's germline CDR1 is MDHEN and CDR2 SYDVKM. The CDR3 totals 15 residues. J lost 5 bases, V lost 2 bases, and 0 bases had no gene match. This TCR was sampled from a man aged 50 to 60 with active or convalescent COVID-19. This chain joins TRBV28 and TRBJ2-1; 13 positions agree with TRBD2. Sequenced input: peripheral blood. The CDR3 loop reads CASSLTSGGDNEQFF. The CDR3 bases are TGTGCCAGCAGTTTAACTAGCGGGGGGGACAATGAGCAGTTCTTC.